This note documents a single T cell receptor beta chain sequence. Authors of the study amplified TCR beta CDR3 regions from RNA transcripts. RT-PCR in the first round (using the HTBI primer set) targeted the TCR CDR3. Via MiXCR, TCRdb re-called the multiplex PCR reads, giving one row per CDR3 protein. The profile shows under 400,000 distinct CDR3 sequences, roughly 25% of them singletons. The data were obtained in a study of T cells in Graves' hyperthyroidism and ophthalmopathy. The TCR sequence derives from a man in his forties or fifties with Graves' hyperthyroidism. The source material was blood.

CDR3 protein: CSASGTSGRGGYIQYF. The CDR3 DNA is TGCAGTGCGTCCGGGACTAGCGGGAGGGGAGGATACATTCAGTACTTC. The chain combines TRBV20-1 with TRBJ2-4, with 16 bases lining up with TRBD2. Germline V gene sequence: CDR1 DFQATT, CDR2 SNEGSKA (reference sequence). The length of the CDR3 is 16 residues. J was trimmed by 8 bases and V by 6 bases; bases with no gene match: 10.